The 26 T cell receptor beta chains listed next were all sequenced from one sample in a study of early T cells in non-severe SARS-CoV-2 infection. TCRdb itself ran the 5' RACE reads through MiXCR, one entry per CDR3 protein. The sample holds 20,000 or so distinct CDR3 sequences, 4.5% to 6% seen once. The sequencing used whole blood, collected at baseline. Receptors originate from an adult who was a healthcare worker with PCR-confirmed SARS-CoV-2 infection or an uninfected control (not recorded which).

This clonotype was seen at least ten times. The chain uses TRBV4-2 and TRBJ2-3, with TRBD2 identical over 7 bases. The length of the CDR3 is 13 residues. CDR1 and CDR2 (germline): LGHNA, YNFKEQ. V lost 3 bases and J lost 4; bases outside the gene matches: 1. The CDR3 spells CASSHGGADTQYF. The CDR3 nucleotides read TGTGCCAGCAGCCATGGGGGGGCAGATACGCAGTATTTT.

Concerning this clonotype itself: Mismatch with germline at one junction end may stem from a read error. The rearrangement links TRBV7-6 to TRBJ2-5; tentatively, D is TRBD1 or TRBD2 (5 bases each). Germline V gene data show CDR1 as SGHVS and CDR2 as FNYEAQ. The CDR3 totals 14 residues. The CDR3 DNA is TGTACCAGCAGCTTGAGGGGATTCCAAGAGACCCAGTACTTC. Its protein product is CTSSLRGFQETQYF.

Ten or more counts support this clonotype. The V gene is TRBV20-1, the J gene TRBJ1-1, with D uncertain. Trimming pared 6 bases from V and 8 bases from J, leaving 10 bases between. The CDR3 runs to 10 residues. The V gene's germline CDR1 is DFQATT and CDR2 SNEGSKA (reference sequence). Written as DNA, the CDR3 is TGCAGTGCCCTTAAGAGGGAAGCTTTCTTT. Encoded protein: CSALKREAFF.

This clonotype was detected a few times. The chain links TRBV18 to TRBJ2-1; D unresolved. The CDR3 sequence is 12 residues long. Looked up from germline, CDR1 is KGHSH and CDR2 is LQKENI. Between the trimmed V and J ends, which lost 1 base and 7 bases, there was a span of 5 bases. The CDR3 spells CASSPRENEQFF. The CDR3 nucleotides read TGTGCCAGCTCACCACGAGAGAATGAGCAGTTCTTC.

The chain carries TRBV5-4 and TRBJ2-1; TRBD2 matches at 10 bases. Germline V CDR1 and CDR2: SGHNT, YYREEE (reference sequence). The CDR3 loop spans 17 amino acids. V dropped 1 base and J dropped 7; count of bases not matched to a gene: 11. The CDR3 DNA reads as TGTGCCAGCAGCTTGTCTCTAGCGGGGGCGACCCGGAATGAGCAGTTCTTC. Protein: CASSLSLAGATRNEQFF.

In this sample, this clonotype turned up many times. The chain links TRBV7-2 to TRBJ1-6, with 7 bases that match TRBD1. The V and J ends lost 6 bases and 5 bases, in that order; junction bases with no gene match: 4. The length of the CDR3 is 14 residues. Germline CDR1 SGHTA, CDR2 FQGNSA. The CDR3 region has the DNA TGTGCCAGCAGACCGGGACAGCATAATTCACCCCTCCACTTT. This encodes CASRPGQHNSPLHF.

The V gene is TRBV12-3 or TRBV12-4, the J gene TRBJ1-4; D possibly corresponds to TRBD1 (5 bases). This CDR3 has 14 amino acids. V lost 4 bases and J 10 bases, leaving 16 bases between the germline ends. The CDR3 region has the DNA TGTGCCAGCAGTTCCACAGGTCCCGTGGGAAAACTGTTTTTT. Its translation is CASSSTGPVGKLFF.

This clonotype appeared a few times. This sequence joins TRBV19 and TRBJ2-2; the D is unclear. The CDR3 runs 14 residues. CDR1 LNHDA and CDR2 SQIVND come from the germline V gene (reference sequence). V gave up 4 bases and J gave up 4 bases, with 10 bases separating them. CDR3 sequence: CASSKAAATGELFF. Here the CDR3 DNA reads TGTGCCAGTAGTAAGGCGGCGGCCACCGGGGAGCTGTTTTTT.

The chain combines TRBV12-3 or TRBV12-4 with TRBJ1-2, with 7 bases that match TRBD1. This CDR3 is built from 13 residues. J lost 9 bases, V lost 7 bases, and 11 bases had no gene match. The CDR3: CASTLREGASYTF. The CDR3 DNA follows: TGTGCCAGCACCTTAAGGGAGGGGGCTAGCTACACCTTC.

There are many counts of this clonotype. J is TRBJ2-7 and V is TRBV27, with D unclear. Germline V lookup: CDR1 MNHEY, CDR2 SMNVEV (reference sequence). The CDR3 is 13 residues long. Trimming took off 5 bases at V and 3 bases at J, with 11 bases between the two ends. Here the CDR3 DNA reads TGTGCCAGCAGTCCCCGGTACTACTACGAGCAGTACTTC. This translates into CASSPRYYYEQYF.

The rearrangement links TRBV6-6 to TRBJ1-4; D is ambiguous. This CDR3 spans 14 amino acids. Trimming took 1 base from V and 1 from J, leaving 4 bases between them. The germline V gene encodes CDR1 MNHNY and CDR2 SVGAGI (reference sequence). CDR3 sequence: CASSYYRTNEKLFF. The CDR3 region has the DNA TGTGCCAGCAGTTACTACCGAACTAATGAAAAACTGTTTTTT.

The chain joins TRBV6-5 to TRBJ1-6, with D possibly TRBD1 on 6 matching bases. Trimming removed 5 bases at V and 6 bases at J, with 20 bases between. Germline assignment: CDR1 MNHEY and CDR2 SVGAGI. There are 17 residues in the CDR3. CDR3 bases: TGTGCCAGCAGTCCGCGGCCCCAAGACAGGCTTAATTCACCCCTCCACTTT. This sequence encodes CASSPRPQDRLNSPLHF.

The rearrangement uses TRBV4-3 and TRBJ1-1, with a possible D match to TRBD1 (5 bases). The V end lost 0 bases, the J end lost 7 bases, and 9 bases lay between the germline ends. CDR1 is LGHNA, CDR2 YSLEER, per germline. The CDR3 is 13 residues long. This CDR3 reads CASSQDSRGEAFF. The DNA of the CDR3 is TGCGCCAGCAGCCAAGATTCGAGGGGTGAAGCTTTCTTT.

This chain links TRBV2 with TRBJ2-1, with 7 bases aligning to TRBD1. CDR3 size: 15 residues. Trimming at V came to 6 bases and at J to 3 bases, leaving 8 bases not matched to a gene. CDR1 and CDR2 from the germline V gene are SNHLY and FYNNEI. The chain's CDR3 is CASRVTRDSYNEQFF. The CDR3 region has the DNA TGTGCCAGCAGGGTCACCCGGGACAGCTACAATGAGCAGTTCTTC. Together with reference TRBV2 and TRBJ2-1, the CDR3 gives the full variable domain: EPEVTQTPSHQVTQMGQEVILRCVPISNHLYFYWYRQILGQKVEFLVSFYNNEISEKSEIFDDQFSVERPDGSNFTLKIRSTKLEDSAMYFCASRVTRDSYNEQFFGPGTRLTVL.

The rearrangement links TRBV4-3 to TRBJ2-5, with D hard to call. Per germline, CDR1 LGHNA and CDR2 YSLEER. V lost 1 base and J lost 5, with 8 bases in between. There are 13 residues in the CDR3. The CDR3 nucleotides are TGCGCCAGCAGCCAAGCCAGTGGGGAGACCCAGTACTTC. Residues: CASSQASGETQYF.

This clonotype was seen at least ten times. This chain uses TRBV18 with TRBJ1-6, with 12 bases that match TRBD1. This CDR3 spans 15 amino acids. The germline gives CDR1 KGHSH, CDR2 LQKENI. With V trimmed by 3 bases and J by 9 bases, 3 bases remained unmatched. In DNA form, the CDR3 reads TGTGCCAGCTCACCGGGACAGGGGGCGGTTTCACCCCTCCACTTT. Protein: CASSPGQGAVSPLHF.

This clonotype was recorded a few times. This chain uses TRBV12-3 or TRBV12-4 with TRBJ1-1; no firm D call. V was shortened by 3 bases and J by 4 bases, with 6 bases between the two germline ends. There are 12 residues in the CDR3. In nucleotides, the CDR3 is TGTGCCAGCAGTTTTTACAGCACTGAAGCTTTCTTT. Translation gives CASSFYSTEAFF.

The chain recombines TRBV27 with TRBJ2-7; no clear D. Trimming cost V 0 bases and J 2 bases, with 8 bases left between them. In germline, CDR1 is MNHEY, CDR2 SMNVEV (reference sequence). The CDR3 covers 14 residues. CDR3 nucleotides: TGTGCCAGCAGTTTATCGACTCTCGCCTACGAGCAGTACTTC. Translation gives CASSLSTLAYEQYF.

In this sample, this clonotype turned up a few times. The rearrangement links TRBV12-3 or TRBV12-4 to TRBJ1-2; perhaps TRBD1 as D (5 bases). V was shortened by 5 bases and J by 3 bases, with 10 bases between the two germline ends. The CDR3 is 13 amino acids. The CDR3 nucleotides read TGTGCCAGCAGTCCCGACAGATACTATGGCTACACCTTC. It translates to CASSPDRYYGYTF.

This clonotype was detected a few times. J is TRBJ2-2 and V is TRBV2; D ambiguous. Germline V gene sequence: CDR1 SNHLY, CDR2 FYNNEI. The CDR3 consists of 14 residues. The V gene lost 7 bases and the J gene lost 1 base, with 10 bases spanning the gap. CDR3 region: CASIHRLNTGELFF. CDR3 nucleotides: TGTGCCAGCATTCACCGCTTGAACACCGGGGAGCTGTTTTTT.

This clonotype has ten or more counts. The V call is TRBV30, the J call TRBJ2-2; D unclear. CDR3 length: 15 residues. V lost 2 bases to trimming and J lost 0 bases, with 10 bases between them. Germline lookup yields CDR1 GTSNPN and CDR2 SVGIG (reference sequence). CDR3 bases: TGTGCCTGGAGTCCTGACGGAGCGAACACCGGGGAGCTGTTTTTT. It is translated as CAWSPDGANTGELFF.

This clonotype was observed a few times. Sequence at one end of the junction differs from germline and may be a read error. The gene calls are TRBV5-1 and TRBJ2-3; D uncertain. CDR3 length equals 14 residues. The germline V gene has CDR1 SGHRS and CDR2 YFSETQ. The CDR3 loop reads CASALGIGTDTQYF. In nucleotides, the CDR3 is TGCGCCAGTGCCTTAGGGATCGGCACGGATACGCAGTATTTT.

This clonotype was detected only a few times. The gene calls are TRBV20-1 and TRBJ2-2; D gene unclear. From germline, CDR1 is DFQATT and CDR2 SNEGSKA (reference sequence). The CDR3 runs 12 residues. V was cut by 0 bases and J by 2 bases, with 1 base left in between. In nucleotides, the CDR3 is TGCAGTGCTAGAGATAACACCGGGGAGCTGTTTTTT. Translation: CSARDNTGELFF.

The rearrangement uses TRBV18 and TRBJ2-6; D is ambiguous. Germline CDR1 is KGHSH and CDR2 is LQKENI. V dropped 3 bases and J dropped 0 bases, with 9 bases sitting between them. The CDR3 has 16 residues. For the CDR3, the DNA is TGTGCCAGCTCACCCCGGCCGAGCTCTGGGGCCAACGTCCTGACTTTC. Residues: CASSPRPSSGANVLTF.

This clonotype was detected many times. The V call is TRBV7-2, the J call TRBJ1-6; 12 bases agree with TRBD1. The V and J ends lost 8 bases and 9 bases, in that order; junction bases with no gene match: 2. The germline V gene has CDR1 SGHTA and CDR2 FQGNSA. CDR3 length: 13 residues. The CDR3 is CASGGQGASPLHF. CDR3 DNA sequence: TGTGCCAGCGGGGGACAGGGGGCTTCACCCCTCCACTTT.

This clonotype was recorded at least ten times. V usage is TRBV4-1 and J usage is TRBJ1-1; maybe TRBD1 (6 bases). The CDR3 extends over 18 amino acids. Germline-derived CDR1 and CDR2 are MGHRA and YSYEKL. Trimming shortened V by 1 base and J by 0 bases, and 18 bases separated the two germline ends. The CDR3 protein is CASSQGFLSQGMNTEAFF. The CDR3 bases are TGCGCCAGCAGCCAAGGGTTCCTTTCCCAGGGGATGAACACTGAAGCTTTCTTT.